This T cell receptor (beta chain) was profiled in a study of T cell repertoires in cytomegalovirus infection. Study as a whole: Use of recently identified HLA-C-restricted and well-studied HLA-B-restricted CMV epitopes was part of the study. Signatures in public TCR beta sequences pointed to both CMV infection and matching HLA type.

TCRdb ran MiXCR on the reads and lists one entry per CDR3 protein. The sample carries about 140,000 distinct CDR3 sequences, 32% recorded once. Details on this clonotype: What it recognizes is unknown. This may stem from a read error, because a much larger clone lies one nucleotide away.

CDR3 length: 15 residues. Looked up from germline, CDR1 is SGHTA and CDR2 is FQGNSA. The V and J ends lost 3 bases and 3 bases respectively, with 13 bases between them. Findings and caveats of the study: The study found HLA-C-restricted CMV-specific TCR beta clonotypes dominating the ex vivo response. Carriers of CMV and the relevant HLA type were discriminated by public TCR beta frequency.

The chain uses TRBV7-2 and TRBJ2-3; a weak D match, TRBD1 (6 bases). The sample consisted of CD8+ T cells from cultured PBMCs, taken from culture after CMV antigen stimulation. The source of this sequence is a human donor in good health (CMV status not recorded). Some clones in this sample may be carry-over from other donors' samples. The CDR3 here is CASSLFKGETDTQYF. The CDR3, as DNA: TGTGCCAGCAGCTTGTTCAAGGGGGAGACAGATACGCAGTATTTT.